Listed below are T cell receptor beta chains from one sample, sequenced in a study of OX40 agonist ivuxolimab in advanced cancers. Sequencing used immunoSEQ multiplex PCR; TCRdb keeps in-frame clones, though not all of them. This table holds 45,000 to 50,000 clones, around nine tenths found once. The sequences come from CD4+ or CD8+ T cells sorted from blood, collected in a trial of the OX40 agonist ivuxolimab. The source is an adult with an advanced solid tumor such as melanoma, head and neck, liver or kidney cancer. Both conserved end residues are part of each CDR3. A D gene is named only where the DNA matches it firmly. Size tells how often a clone was seen (once, few, many) or the class of an expanded clone, and some rows leave it out.

TRBV15	TRBJ2-3	-	TRBD2	17	CATSRDPASGSTDTQYF	TGTGCCACCAGCAGAGATCCGGCTAGCGGGAGTACAGATACGCAGTATTTT
TRBV7-6	TRBJ2-2	-	TRBD2	17	CASSLYPSGSSTGELFF	TGTGCCAGCAGCTTATACCCTAGCGGGAGTTCCACCGGGGAGCTGTTTTTT
TRBV7-9	TRBJ1-3	-	TRBD1	14	CASSLTGTGNTIYF	TGTGCCAGCAGCTTGACAGGGACTGGAAACACCATATATTTT
TRBV9	TRBJ2-5	-	TRBD2	16	CASSAPGGVGEETQYF	TGTGCCAGCAGCGCTCCGGGGGGTGTAGGAGAGGAGACCCAGTACTTC
TRBV19	TRBJ2-1	-	-	15	CASSIGQSSYNEQFF	TGTGCCAGTAGTATAGGGCAGAGCTCCTACAATGAGCAGTTCTTC
TRBV19	TRBJ2-2	-	-	13	CASSISGLGELFF	TGTGCCAGTAGTATATCTGGGCTCGGGGAGCTGTTTTTT
TRBV7-2	TRBJ2-7	-	TRBD2	18	CASSLDYAGVMLVDEQYF	TGTGCCAGCAGCTTAGATTATGCGGGAGTAATGTTAGTGGACGAGCAGTACTTC
TRBV11-2	TRBJ2-7	-	TRBD1	12	CASSSGQANQYF	TGTGCCAGCAGCTCGGGACAGGCTAACCAGTACTTC
TRBV7-6	TRBJ2-3	-	-	14	CASSFLGFSDTQYF	TGTGCCAGCAGCTTCTTGGGATTTTCGGATACGCAGTATTTT
TRBV28	TRBJ2-4	few	-	17	CASSSLDGVIAKNIQYF	TGTGCCAGCAGTTCTCTCGACGGGGTAATAGCCAAAAACATTCAGTACTTC
TRBV6-5	TRBJ1-2	-	-	12	CASAGGNYGYTF	TGTGCCAGCGCTGGGGGTAACTATGGCTACACCTTC
TRBV6-5	TRBJ2-7	-	-	15	CASSYMFPARDEQYF	TGTGCCAGCAGTTACATGTTCCCTGCCCGGGACGAGCAGTACTTC
TRBV6-1	TRBJ1-5	few	-	16	CASSESPGISNQPQHF	TGTGCCAGCAGTGAATCGCCAGGGATTAGCAATCAGCCCCAGCATTTT
TRBV7-7	TRBJ2-1	-	TRBD2	15	CASSLDLAELNEQFF	TGTGCCAGCAGCTTAGACCTAGCGGAGCTCAATGAGCAGTTCTTC
TRBV28	TRBJ2-1	-	-	12	CASTRLLNEQFF	TGTGCCAGCACCCGCCTCTTAAATGAGCAGTTCTTC
TRBV7-2	TRBJ1-1	-	-	14	CASSLSGAWNEAFF	TGTGCCAGCAGCTTATCAGGGGCATGGAATGAAGCTTTCTTT
TRBV28	TRBJ1-2	medium-sized	-	15	CASSSLLGSAYGYTF	TGTGCCAGCAGCTCCCTTTTAGGGTCGGCTTATGGCTACACCTTC
TRBV27	TRBJ2-5	-	-	12	CASSLLEETQYF	TGTGCCAGCAGTTTATTGGAAGAGACCCAGTACTTC
TRBV27	TRBJ1-1	-	-	13	CASSSGGSTEAFF	TGTGCCAGCAGTTCGGGGGGATCGACTGAAGCTTTCTTT
TRBV28	TRBJ1-2	once	-	12	CASSLGADGYTF	TGTGCCAGCAGTTTAGGGGCGGACGGCTACACCTTC
TRBV29-1	TRBJ2-2	-	-	16	CSVQLSSGVNTGELFF	TGCAGCGTACAACTGTCGTCAGGGGTTAACACCGGGGAGCTGTTTTTT
TRBV15	TRBJ2-7	-	TRBD1	14	CATSGPGQNYEQYF	TGTGCCACCAGCGGTCCGGGACAGAACTACGAGCAGTACTTC
TRBV28	TRBJ2-4	-	-	12	CASTPPRGIQYF	TGTGCCAGCACTCCCCCGAGAGGTATTCAGTACTTC
TRBV7-9	TRBJ1-1	-	-	16	CASSLEGGRMNTEAFF	TGTGCCAGCAGCTTAGAGGGGGGGCGGATGAACACTGAAGCTTTCTTT
TRBV5-6	TRBJ2-1	-	-	11	CASTYYNEQFF	TGTGCCAGCACCTATTACAATGAGCAGTTCTTC
TRBV5-4	TRBJ2-7	-	TRBD1	15	CASSLRTGGGYEQHF	TGTGCCAGCAGCTTGAGGACAGGGGGCGGGTACGAGCAGCACTTC
TRBV10-2	TRBJ1-1	-	-	14	CASSEGGPNTEAFF	TGCGCCAGCAGTGAGGGGGGTCCGAACACTGAAGCTTTCTTT
TRBV9	TRBJ2-3	-	-	17	CASSVEGSSASTDTQYF	TGTGCCAGCAGCGTAGAAGGCTCTAGCGCGAGCACAGATACGCAGTATTTT
TRBV7-7	TRBJ1-1	few	-	13	CASSLWHGTEAFF	TGTGCCAGCAGCTTATGGCACGGGACTGAAGCTTTCTTT
TRBV6-6	TRBJ1-5	-	-	15	CASSSQDSSKLPQHF	TGTGCCAGCAGTTCACAGGACTCTTCCAAATTGCCCCAGCATTTT
TRBV5-1	TRBJ1-5	-	-	15	CASSYPGRNNQPQHF	TGCGCCAGCAGTTACCCAGGGAGGAACAATCAGCCCCAGCATTTT
TRBV6-5	TRBJ1-1	-	TRBD1	14	CASRLQGVNTEAFF	TGTGCCAGCAGATTACAGGGGGTGAACACTGAAGCTTTCTTT
TRBV5-6	TRBJ2-1	-	TRBD1	16	CASSLEWTGQYGEQFF	TGTGCCAGCAGCTTGGAATGGACAGGCCAGTACGGTGAGCAGTTCTTC
TRBV5-4	TRBJ2-6	-	TRBD2	13	CASNVAGGNVLTF	TGTGCCAGCAACGTGGCGGGGGGCAACGTCCTGACTTTC
TRBV7-9	TRBJ2-7	-	TRBD1	13	CASSLEGTDEQYF	TGTGCCAGCAGCTTAGAGGGGACAGACGAGCAGTACTTC